This entry describes one T cell receptor beta chain. Sequencing of TCR beta drew on CD8+ and CD4+ T cells from blood. TEMRA cells were FACS-enriched and CD8+ and CD4+ T cells negatively isolated. Reverse transcription of roughly 0.5 to 1 ug RNA used random hexamers. Multiplex PCR with immunoSEQ amplified the TCR beta CDR3 across 54 Vbeta and 13 Jbeta. TCRdb used MiXCR to reprocess the immunoSEQ multiplex PCR reads, holding one entry per CDR3 protein. This table holds roughly 120,000 distinct CDR3 sequences, over 85% found once. These data belong to a study of CD8 T cells in Susac syndrome. Deletions cut 3 bases from V and 0 bases from J, with 9 bases between. This CDR3 is built from 14 residues. CDR1 and CDR2 (germline): LNHDA, SQIVND (reference sequence).

Material: CD4+ T cells from PBMCs. The rearrangement joins TRBV19 to TRBJ2-7; a weak D match, TRBD2 (6 bases). The receptor was derived from a human donor in good health. The CDR3 region is CASSIRESSYEQYF. The CDR3 nucleotides read TGTGCCAGTAGTATCCGGGAGAGCTCCTACGAGCAGTACTTC.